This T cell receptor beta chain was recorded in a study of blood T cells in healthy people across ages. Sample-barcoded 5' priming and a J-beta primer mix drove a second PCR of roughly 6 to 12 cycles. The template-switch adaptor, which had 12 random nucleotides, put a tag on each cDNA molecule. TCRdb fed the 5' RACE reads into MiXCR, producing one record per CDR3 protein. This sample has over 1.5 million distinct CDR3 sequences, with approximately 50% found just once. The sample, roughly 9.5 milliliters of peripheral blood, was drawn from each donor. Whole-study findings and limits: It was the long-lived donors that had more naive CD4+ cells and higher diversity than aged donors.

As regards this clonotype: The antigen remains undetermined.

There are 17 residues in the CDR3. Germline CDR1 and CDR2: SGHTA and FQGNSA. The V end lost 4 bases, the J end lost 0 bases, and 13 bases lay between the germline ends. The TCR sequence derives from a woman between 35 and 50 years old in good health. This rearrangement joins TRBV7-2 to TRBJ1-6; weak D call: TRBD1 (6 bases). Sequencing was performed on blood. CDR3 nucleotide sequence: TGTGCCAGCAGCTCCCGGCCAGGGGACTCCTATAATTCACCCCTCCACTTT. Amino acids: CASSSRPGDSYNSPLHF.